These 30 T cell receptor beta chains originate from one sample sequenced in a study of blood T cell repertoires in COVID-19. Generated by immunoSEQ multiplex PCR, the TCRdb table keeps only in-frame clones and is missing some. The table has about 240,000 clones, about four fifths seen once; the top ten hold roughly 2%. Sequencing input: peripheral blood. Source of these receptors: a man younger than 40 who had recovered from COVID-19.

This chain joins TRBV5-8 and TRBJ1-5; the D is unclear. The CDR3 loop spans 13 amino acids. V gave up 4 bases and J gave up 4 bases, with 9 bases separating them. Germline V CDR1 and CDR2: SGHTS, YDEGEE. The CDR3 region is CASSPGFNQPQHF. CDR3 DNA sequence: TGTGCCAGCAGCCCCGGTTTTAATCAGCCCCAGCATTTT.

The V gene is TRBV12-3 or TRBV12-4, the J gene TRBJ1-3; unclear D gene. With 6 bases removed from V and 7 bases from J, the gap between germline ends came to 13 bases. This CDR3 has 13 amino acids. CDR3 amino acids: CASSRLWENTIYF. Written as DNA, the CDR3 is TGTGCCAGCAGCAGATTATGGGAGAACACCATATATTTT.

This sequence joins TRBV6-1 and TRBJ2-7; D unclear. Per the germline V gene, CDR1 is MNHNS and CDR2 is SASEGT. The V end was cut by 2 bases, the J end by 9 bases, with 11 bases between. The CDR3 covers 12 residues. CDR3 in amino acids: CASSESLALQYF. The CDR3 DNA follows: TGTGCCAGCAGTGAAAGTCTGGCTCTGCAGTACTTC.

The chain is built from TRBV6-6 and TRBJ2-1; the D gene is possibly TRBD2 (6 bases). Trimming took off 1 base at V and 8 bases at J, with 12 bases between the two ends. The CDR3 length is 14 residues. From germline, CDR1 is MNHNY and CDR2 SVGAGI (reference sequence). The chain's CDR3 is CASSYWGGGDEQFF. As DNA, the CDR3 is TGTGCCAGCAGTTACTGGGGAGGTGGGGATGAGCAGTTCTTC.

This chain joins TRBV2 and TRBJ2-3; D is ambiguous. In germline, CDR1 is SNHLY, CDR2 FYNNEI. Trimming removed 3 bases from V and 3 bases from J, with 4 bases in between. The CDR3 runs 12 residues. The CDR3 spells CASSDSTDTQYF. For the CDR3, the DNA is TGTGCCAGCAGTGACAGTACAGATACGCAGTATTTT.

This chain uses TRBV5-4 with TRBJ2-3; tentatively, D is TRBD2 (6 bases). Trimming removed 0 bases at V and 0 bases at J, with 11 bases between. This CDR3 contains 16 residues. Germline V gives CDR1 SGHNT, CDR2 YYREEE (reference sequence). CDR3 sequence: CASSLEGGESTDTQYF. In DNA form, the CDR3 reads TGTGCCAGCAGCTTGGAAGGCGGGGAGAGCACAGATACGCAGTATTTT.

J is TRBJ1-5 and V is TRBV19; D gene unclear. V gave up 2 bases and J gave up 7 bases, with 9 bases separating them. In germline, CDR1 is LNHDA, CDR2 SQIVND (reference sequence). The CDR3 extends over 13 amino acids. The CDR3 sequence is CASSITVWQPQHF. CDR3 in DNA: TGTGCCAGTAGTATAACGGTTTGGCAGCCCCAGCATTTT.

The J gene is TRBJ2-5, the V gene TRBV10-2; TRBD2 matches 8 bases. The germline V gene has CDR1 WSHSY and CDR2 SAAADI. This CDR3 has 14 residues. Trimming at V came to 2 bases and at J to 3 bases, leaving 2 bases not matched to a gene. The chain's CDR3 is CASSENGGEETQYF. The CDR3 nucleotides read TGCGCCAGCAGTGAGAACGGGGGGGAAGAGACCCAGTACTTC.

The chain combines TRBV6-5 with TRBJ1-1; weak D call: TRBD1 (6 bases). V lost 7 bases, J lost 4 bases, and 16 bases lay in between. CDR1 and CDR2 from the germline V gene are MNHEY and SVGAGI. The CDR3 runs 14 residues. The chain's CDR3 is CASTPNRESTEAFF. The CDR3 region has the DNA TGTGCCAGCACCCCGAACAGGGAAAGCACTGAAGCTTTCTTT.

This clone has a handful of counts. The chain recombines TRBV5-5 with TRBJ1-1; 8 bases fit TRBD1. CDR1 and CDR2 from the germline V gene are SGHKS and YYEKEE (reference sequence). V gave up 3 bases and J gave up 3 bases; unmatched junction bases: 4. CDR3 length equals 14 residues. CDR3 loop: CASSYDRGDTEAFF. The CDR3 coding sequence is TGTGCCAGCAGCTATGACAGGGGAGACACTGAAGCTTTCTTT.

V and J are TRBV7-2 and TRBJ2-7; D perhaps matches TRBD2 (5 bases). The CDR3 loop spans 14 amino acids. CDR1 is SGHTA, CDR2 FQGNSA, per germline. The V and J ends lost 3 bases and 3 bases respectively, with 12 bases between them. The CDR3 sequence: CASSFTPGNYEQYV. The CDR3 nucleotides are TGTGCCAGCAGCTTCACCCCGGGGAACTACGAGCAGTACGTC.

The chain recombines TRBV7-6 with TRBJ1-1; maybe TRBD1 (5 bases). V was cut by 4 bases and J by 4 bases, with 13 bases left in between. The germline CDR1 and CDR2 sequences are SGHVS and FNYEAQ. The CDR3 contains 14 residues. CDR3: CASSSVVGGTEAFF. In DNA, the CDR3 is TGTGCCAGCAGCTCGGTCGTCGGGGGCACTGAAGCTTTCTTT.

The V and J genes are TRBV27 and TRBJ1-4; TRBD1 is a possible D gene (6 bases). There are 15 residues in the CDR3. V lost 5 bases to trimming and J lost 8 bases, with 18 bases between them. Germline-derived CDR1 and CDR2 are MNHEY and SMNVEV (reference sequence). The CDR3 coding sequence is TGTGCCAGCAGTCCTATTGCAGGGGCTCCCGAAAAACTGTTTTTT. This gives the protein CASSPIAGAPEKLFF.

This chain connects TRBV6-6 to TRBJ1-6; TRBD1 agrees at 7 bases. CDR3 length: 15 residues. V dropped 7 bases and J dropped 7; count of bases not matched to a gene: 10. CDR1 and CDR2 (germline): MNHNY, SVGAGI (reference sequence). The CDR3 loop is CASTVGQTGNSPLHF. Here the CDR3 DNA reads TGTGCCAGCACTGTGGGACAGACTGGAAATTCACCCCTCCACTTT.

V usage is TRBV6-1 and J usage is TRBJ1-4; D unclear. The V end lost 1 base, the J end lost 7 bases, and 10 bases lay between the germline ends. This CDR3 contains 14 residues. Germline CDR1 is MNHNS and CDR2 is SASEGT. The CDR3 nucleotides read TGTGCCAGCAGTGAAGTTGGACGGGGTGAAAAACTGTTTTTT. It translates to CASSEVGRGEKLFF.

The CDR3 protein is CASSSSGTEQETQYF. The CDR3 nucleotides read TGCGCCAGCAGCTCCTCAGGGACAGAACAAGAGACCCAGTACTTC. The chain joins TRBV5-1 to TRBJ2-5, with 7 bases that match TRBD1. CDR3 length: 15 residues. CDR1 is SGHRS, CDR2 YFSETQ, per germline. J gave up 2 bases and V 3 bases, and 7 bases lay outside the gene matches.

The chain recombines TRBV6-4 with TRBJ2-2; D gene uncertain. Germline V gene data show CDR1 as MRHNA and CDR2 as SNTAGT. The ends were cut back, 7 bases at V and 5 bases at J, with 8 bases in the middle. The CDR3 sequence is 12 residues long. The DNA for the CDR3 is TGTGCCAGCAAATCCGGGACCGGGGAGCTGTTTTTT. It yields the protein CASKSGTGELFF.

The chain joins TRBV4-1 to TRBJ2-7; D uncertain. Trimming stripped 0 bases from V and 5 bases from J, with 14 bases between. The CDR3 spans 15 residues. Germline CDR1 MGHRA, CDR2 YSYEKL. The DNA of the CDR3 is TGCGCCAGCAGCCAAGAGTTCACTCCACGGGACGAGCAGTACTTC. Translating it yields CASSQEFTPRDEQYF.

The chain combines TRBV5-4 with TRBJ1-4; 8 positions match TRBD1. The CDR3 has 16 residues. With 3 bases clipped from V and 0 bases from J, the junction kept 4 bases outside the gene matches. Germline loops: CDR1 SGHNT, CDR2 YYREEE (reference sequence). The CDR3 protein is CASSSGTGATNEKLFF. CDR3 DNA sequence: TGTGCCAGCAGCTCCGGGACAGGAGCAACTAATGAAAAACTGTTTTTT.

The chain recombines TRBV5-1 with TRBJ1-2; TRBD1 is a possible D gene (6 bases). The CDR3 covers 14 residues. Germline CDR1 SGHRS, CDR2 YFSETQ. Trimming removed 0 bases from V and 6 bases from J, with 12 bases in between. This chain's CDR3 is CASSLVTGTDGYTF. The DNA of the CDR3 is TGCGCCAGCAGCTTGGTGACAGGCACGGATGGCTACACCTTC.

Many counts were recorded for this clone. This chain links TRBV3-1 (or the pseudogene TRBV3-2) with TRBJ1-4, with 8 bases aligning to TRBD1. The CDR3 runs 18 residues. The V segment lost 3 bases and the J segment 5 bases; nucleotides outside the gene matches: 14. In germline, CDR1 is LGHDT, CDR2 YNNKEL (reference sequence). The CDR3 loop reads CASSHPKGVRTGNEKLFF. CDR3 sequence (DNA): TGTGCCAGCAGCCATCCCAAAGGGGTTAGGACAGGGAATGAAAAACTGTTTTTT.

This chain joins TRBV2 and TRBJ2-3; 8 bases align to TRBD2. V was pared by 4 bases and J by 0 bases, with 6 bases of the junction left unmatched. The CDR3 runs to 16 residues. Per germline, CDR1 SNHLY and CDR2 FYNNEI. CDR3 region: CASSVGGGISTDTQYF. The CDR3 nucleotides read TGTGCCAGCAGTGTTGGCGGGGGGATTAGCACAGATACGCAGTATTTT.

This clone was recorded many times. DNA of the CDR3: TGTGCCAGCAGTGCAACCCCAGGAAATTCACCCCTCCACTTT. This gives the protein CASSATPGNSPLHF. The chain employs TRBV6-4 and TRBJ1-6; D gene ambiguous. Germline CDR1 MRHNA, CDR2 SNTAGT. CDR3 size: 14 residues. The V and J ends lost 4 bases and 7 bases respectively, with 11 bases between them.

The rearrangement links TRBV2 to TRBJ1-4; 9 nucleotides align to TRBD1. CDR3 length: 15 residues. The V gene's germline CDR1 is SNHLY and CDR2 FYNNEI. Trimming removed 2 bases from V and 8 bases from J; junction bases left unmatched: 6. The CDR3 DNA reads as TGTGCCAGCAGTGAACTGGGACAGGGTGAAGAAAAACTGTTTTTT. Encoded protein: CASSELGQGEEKLFF. Full variable domain (remainder filled in from reference TRBV2 and TRBJ1-4): EPEVTQTPSHQVTQMGQEVILRCVPISNHLYFYWYRQILGQKVEFLVSFYNNEISEKSEIFDDQFSVERPDGSNFTLKIRSTKLEDSAMYFCASSELGQGEEKLFFGSGTQLSVL.

The CDR3 sequence: CASSSQGAGEQYF. The CDR3 DNA follows: TGTGCCAGCAGTTCCCAGGGGGCTGGGGAGCAGTACTTC. The chain recombines TRBV6-5 with TRBJ2-7; TRBD1 aligns across 8 bases. The ends lost 4 bases at V and 7 bases at J; junction bases unmatched: 6. The CDR3 spans 13 residues. The V gene's germline CDR1 is MNHEY and CDR2 SVGAGI.

This clone came up once. The gene calls are TRBV2 and TRBJ2-1, with 8 bases that match TRBD2. The V and J ends lost 6 bases and 7 bases, in that order; junction bases with no gene match: 8. The CDR3 is 14 amino acids. The V gene's germline CDR1 is SNHLY and CDR2 FYNNEI. This CDR3 reads CASSGTRGSNEQFF. CDR3 nucleotides: TGTGCCAGCAGCGGGACTAGAGGGTCGAATGAGCAGTTCTTC. Combining the CDR3 with reference TRBV2 and TRBJ2-1 gives the whole variable domain EPEVTQTPSHQVTQMGQEVILRCVPISNHLYFYWYRQILGQKVEFLVSFYNNEISEKSEIFDDQFSVERPDGSNFTLKIRSTKLEDSAMYFCASSGTRGSNEQFFGPGTRLTVL.

The rearrangement uses TRBV6-6 and TRBJ2-7; tentative D call: TRBD1 (6 bases). The CDR3 spans 13 residues. Germline V gene lookup returns CDR1 MNHNY and CDR2 SVGAGI (reference sequence). V was pared by 6 bases and J by 5 bases, with 14 bases between. DNA for the CDR3: TGTGCCAGCAGCCGCAGGGGTAGTGACGAGCAGTACTTC. Its translation is CASSRRGSDEQYF.

The chain joins TRBV7-9 to TRBJ1-1; D gene unclear. This CDR3 contains 14 residues. Germline loops: CDR1 SEHNR, CDR2 FQNEAQ (reference sequence). Between the trimmed V and J ends, which lost 5 bases and 5 bases, there was a span of 15 bases. CDR3 amino acids: CASSPDAGETEAFF. The CDR3 DNA is TGTGCCAGCAGCCCGGATGCGGGAGAGACTGAAGCTTTCTTT.

V and J are TRBV27 and TRBJ2-2; 9 bases align to TRBD2. Unmatched junction bases numbered 4, after V lost 8 bases and J lost 0 bases. Germline V gene sequence: CDR1 MNHEY, CDR2 SMNVEV (reference sequence). The CDR3 totals 15 residues. Written as DNA, the CDR3 is TGTGCCAGCGAAGCGGGGGGTTCGAACACCGGGGAGCTGTTTTTT. Encoded protein: CASEAGGSNTGELFF.

CDR3 DNA sequence: TGCGCCAGCAGCCCCGACACAACAGGAGGGGACGAGCAGTACTTC. Translation: CASSPDTTGGDEQYF. The gene calls are TRBV5-1 and TRBJ2-7, with a possible D match to TRBD2 (6 bases). Looked up from germline, CDR1 is SGHRS and CDR2 is YFSETQ. The CDR3 contains 15 residues. V dropped 4 bases and J dropped 5 bases, with 19 bases sitting between them.